The 9 T cell receptor beta chains in this list originate from one sample, sequenced in a study of T-cell memory formation after mild COVID-19. One entry per CDR3 protein, called by TCRdb with MiXCR from the 5' RACE reads. This sample yields 250,000 to 350,000 distinct CDR3 sequences, of which roughly 15% are seen a single time; approximately 25% belongs to the top ten. The source material was PBMCs or a T cell subset sorted from them (not recorded which). The source of these receptors is a man aged 18 to 29 who had mild COVID-19 (a few samples of this study predate the infection). Cell type and time point are not known.

CDR3 nucleotide sequence: TGCAGTGCGAGGGACAGGGTGAAGGTCTACGAGCAGTACGTC. Amino acids: CSARDRVKVYEQYV. The rearrangement joins TRBV20-1 to TRBJ2-7; TRBD1 matches 9 bases. From germline, CDR1 is DFQATT and CDR2 SNEGSKA (reference sequence). V gave up 6 bases and J gave up 3 bases; unmatched junction bases: 9. The CDR3 contains 14 residues.

This clonotype was observed a few times. V and J are TRBV7-2 and TRBJ2-7; the match to TRBD2 covers 8 bases. Trimming cost V 3 bases and J 1 base; bases outside gene matches: 5. This CDR3 spans 15 amino acids. CDR1 SGHTA and CDR2 FQGNSA come from the germline V gene. The CDR3 here is CASSFERGSSYEQYF. In nucleotides, the CDR3 is TGTGCCAGCAGCTTCGAGCGGGGGAGTTCCTACGAGCAGTACTTC.

The rearrangement joins TRBV20-1 to TRBJ2-2; no firm D call. Germline V gene sequence: CDR1 DFQATT, CDR2 SNEGSKA (reference sequence). The length of the CDR3 is 13 residues. V was trimmed by 0 bases and J by 6 bases, leaving 8 bases between them. The CDR3: CSARDSVSGELFF. CDR3 DNA sequence: TGCAGTGCTAGAGATTCGGTGTCCGGGGAGCTGTTTTTT.

This clonotype has a handful of counts. The chain is built from TRBV7-2 and TRBJ2-2; the match to TRBD2 covers 11 bases. V lost 4 bases, J lost 4 bases, and 8 bases stayed unmatched. CDR3 length: 17 amino acids. The germline V gene has CDR1 SGHTA and CDR2 FQGNSA. DNA for the CDR3: TGTGCCAGCAGCTCCCCGGGAACTAGCGGGGGCACCGGGGAGCTGTTTTTT. Encoded protein: CASSSPGTSGGTGELFF.

The genes are TRBV7-9 and TRBJ1-4; 9 bases are a match to TRBD1. CDR1 SEHNR and CDR2 FQNEAQ come from the germline V gene (reference sequence). This CDR3 comprises 13 residues. Trimming took 6 bases from V and 8 from J; bases not matched to a gene: 4. CDR3 nucleotide sequence: TGTGCCAGCAGTGGGACAGGGCGGGAAAAACTGTTTTTT. It yields the protein CASSGTGREKLFF.

This chain uses TRBV7-9 with TRBJ2-2; TRBD1 matches 11 bases. The CDR3 has 16 amino acids. Germline V gene sequence: CDR1 SEHNR, CDR2 FQNEAQ (reference sequence). The V segment lost 5 bases and the J segment 4 bases; nucleotides outside the gene matches: 6. The CDR3 DNA is TGTGCCAGCAGCCCATCCGGGACAGGGGGCACCGGGGAGCTGTTTTTT. Translated, it gives CASSPSGTGGTGELFF.

The chain links TRBV7-3 to TRBJ2-3; tentatively, D is TRBD1 (7 bases). The germline gives CDR1 SGHTA, CDR2 FQGTGA. This CDR3 region has 15 residues. Trimming took 1 base from V and 3 from J, leaving 11 bases between them. For the CDR3, the DNA is TGTGCCAGCAGCTTAAAGGGGGGACAGACAGATACGCAGTATTTT. This translates into CASSLKGGQTDTQYF.

This clonotype was observed a handful of times. V is TRBV5-1 and J is TRBJ1-3, with 10 bases identical to TRBD1. The trim removed 4 bases at V and 2 bases at J, leaving 3 bases unmatched. From germline, CDR1 is SGHRS and CDR2 YFSETQ. The CDR3 has 15 amino acids. This CDR3 reads CASSPGQGPGNTIYF. As DNA, the CDR3 is TGCGCCAGCAGCCCGGGACAGGGGCCTGGAAACACCATATATTTT.

The genes are TRBV28 and TRBJ1-1, with TRBD1 as a possible D gene (6 bases). Germline V gene lookup returns CDR1 MDHEN and CDR2 SYDVKM. The CDR3 is made up of 15 amino acids. The ends were cut back, 5 bases at V and 6 bases at J, with 19 bases in the middle. The DNA of the CDR3 is TGTGCCAGCAGTCCCGAACCGACAGGCCCCGCTGAAGCTTTCTTT. It codes for CASSPEPTGPAEAFF.